These 2 T cell receptor beta chains were all obtained from the same sample, sequenced in a study of cytomegalovirus exposure and HLA in healthy donors (dated by TCRdb to the late 2010s). Library construction relied on the immunoSEQ multiplex PCR assay. For the multiplex PCR, a mixture combining 60 forward primers for TCR Vbeta segments and 13 reverse primers for TCR Jbeta segments was used. TCRdb re-hosts the immuneACCESS table, in-frame sequences only. Its copies lack some clones; in the studies checked, an unresolved V gene accounts for under half of them, and the cause for the rest is not known. This sample holds about 130,000 clones; around 70% were observed only once. The ten largest clones take up roughly 2.7% of the sample. The sequenced sample consisted of PBMCs. The receptor source for this set is a human donor in good health.

V and J are TRBV5-4 and TRBJ1-2, with 9 nucleotides matching TRBD1. This CDR3 region has 14 residues. Germline assignment: CDR1 SGHNT and CDR2 YYREEE (reference sequence). With V trimmed by 1 base and J by 7 bases, 5 bases remained unmatched. CDR3 DNA sequence: TGTGCCAGCAGCTTGCCACAGGGGGCTGGTGGCTACACCTTC. Protein: CASSLPQGAGGYTF.

The chain carries TRBV27 and TRBJ2-2; 9 nucleotides line up with TRBD2. The V and J ends lost 6 bases and 5 bases, in that order; junction bases with no gene match: 10. Germline lookup yields CDR1 MNHEY and CDR2 SMNVEV (reference sequence). CDR3 size: 16 residues. CDR3 amino acids: CASSRKGGGATGELFF. CDR3 nucleotides: TGTGCCAGCAGCAGGAAAGGCGGGGGGGCAACCGGGGAGCTGTTTTTT.